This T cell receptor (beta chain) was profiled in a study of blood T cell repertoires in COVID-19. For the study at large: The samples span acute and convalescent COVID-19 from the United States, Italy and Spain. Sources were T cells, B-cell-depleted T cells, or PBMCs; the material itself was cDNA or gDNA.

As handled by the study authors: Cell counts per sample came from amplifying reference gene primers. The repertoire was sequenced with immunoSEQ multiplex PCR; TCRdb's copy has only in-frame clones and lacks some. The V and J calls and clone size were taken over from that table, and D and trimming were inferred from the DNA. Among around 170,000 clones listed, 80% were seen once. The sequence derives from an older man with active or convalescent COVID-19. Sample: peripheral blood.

In DNA form, the CDR3 reads TGTGCCAGCAGCTTAAGTTCGGAGGGGGAGCAGTTCTTC. Amino acids: CASSLSSEGEQFF. The chain carries TRBV11-2 and TRBJ2-1; a weak D match, TRBD2 (6 bases). With 2 bases removed from V and 10 bases from J, the gap between germline ends came to 12 bases. The CDR3 runs to 13 residues. CDR1 is SGHAT, CDR2 FQNNGV, per germline.